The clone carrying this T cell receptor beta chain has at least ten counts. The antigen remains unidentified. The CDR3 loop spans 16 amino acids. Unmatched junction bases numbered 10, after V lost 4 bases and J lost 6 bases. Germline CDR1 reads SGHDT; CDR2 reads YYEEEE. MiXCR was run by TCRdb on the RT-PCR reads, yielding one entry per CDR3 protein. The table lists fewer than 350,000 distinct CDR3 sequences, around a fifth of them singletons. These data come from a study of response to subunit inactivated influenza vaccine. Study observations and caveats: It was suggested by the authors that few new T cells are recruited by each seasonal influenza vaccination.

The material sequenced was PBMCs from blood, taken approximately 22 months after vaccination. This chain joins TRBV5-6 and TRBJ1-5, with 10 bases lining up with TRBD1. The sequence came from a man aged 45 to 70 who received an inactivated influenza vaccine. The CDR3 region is CASSIPPGQGIQPQHF. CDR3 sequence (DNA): TGTGCCAGCAGCATACCTCCGGGACAGGGGATTCAGCCCCAGCATTTT.